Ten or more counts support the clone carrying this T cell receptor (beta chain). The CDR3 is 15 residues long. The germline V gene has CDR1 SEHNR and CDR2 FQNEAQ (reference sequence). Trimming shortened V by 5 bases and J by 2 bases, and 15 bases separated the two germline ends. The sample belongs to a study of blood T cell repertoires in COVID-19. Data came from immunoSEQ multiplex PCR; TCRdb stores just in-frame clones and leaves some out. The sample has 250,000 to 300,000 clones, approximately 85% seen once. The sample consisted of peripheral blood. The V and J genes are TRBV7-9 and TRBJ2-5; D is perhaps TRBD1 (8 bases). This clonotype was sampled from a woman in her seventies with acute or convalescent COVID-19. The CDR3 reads CASSNYRGGQETQYF. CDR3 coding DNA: TGTGCCAGCAGCAACTACAGGGGGGGGCAAGAGACCCAGTACTTC.